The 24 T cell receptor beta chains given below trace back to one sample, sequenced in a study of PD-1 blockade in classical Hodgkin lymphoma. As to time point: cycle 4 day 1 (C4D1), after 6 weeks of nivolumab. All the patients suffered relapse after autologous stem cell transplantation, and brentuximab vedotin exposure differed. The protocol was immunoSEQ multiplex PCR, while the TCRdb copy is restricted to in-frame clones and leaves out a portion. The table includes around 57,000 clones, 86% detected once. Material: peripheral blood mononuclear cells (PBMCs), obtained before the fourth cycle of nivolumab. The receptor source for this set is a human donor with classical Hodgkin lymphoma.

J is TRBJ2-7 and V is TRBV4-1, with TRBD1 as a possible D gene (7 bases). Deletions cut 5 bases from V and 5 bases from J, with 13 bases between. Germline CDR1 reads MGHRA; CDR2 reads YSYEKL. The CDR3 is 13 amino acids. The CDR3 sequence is CASSIARGDEQYF. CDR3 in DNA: TGCGCCAGCAGCATAGCCAGGGGGGACGAGCAGTACTTC.

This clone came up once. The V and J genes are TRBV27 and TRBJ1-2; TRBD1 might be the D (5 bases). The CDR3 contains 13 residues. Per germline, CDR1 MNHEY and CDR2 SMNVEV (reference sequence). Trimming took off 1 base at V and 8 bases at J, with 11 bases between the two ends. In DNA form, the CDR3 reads TGTGCCAGCAGTTTATGGGGAGGGACGGGCTACACCTTC. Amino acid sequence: CASSLWGGTGYTF.

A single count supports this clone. CDR3 bases: TGCGCCAGCAGCGCTCAGACTAGCGGGCAAAGGTTAGGATACAATGAGCAGTTCTTC. Encoded protein: CASSAQTSGQRLGYNEQFF. This chain connects TRBV5-1 to TRBJ2-1, with 10 bases aligning to TRBD2. V was clipped by 4 bases and J by 4 bases; unmatched bases: 17. The CDR3 spans 19 residues. Germline V CDR1 and CDR2: SGHRS, YFSETQ.

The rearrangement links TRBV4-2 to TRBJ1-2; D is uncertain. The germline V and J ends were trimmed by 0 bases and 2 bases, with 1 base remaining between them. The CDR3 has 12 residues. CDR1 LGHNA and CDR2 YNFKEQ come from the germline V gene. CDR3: CASSQENYGYTF. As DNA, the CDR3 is TGTGCCAGCAGCCAAGAGAACTATGGCTACACCTTC.

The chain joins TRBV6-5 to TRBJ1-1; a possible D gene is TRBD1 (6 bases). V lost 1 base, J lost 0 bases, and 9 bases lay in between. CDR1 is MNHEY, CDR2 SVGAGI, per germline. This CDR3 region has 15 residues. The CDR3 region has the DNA TGTGCCAGCAGTTACTACCGACAGGTGAACACTGAAGCTTTCTTT. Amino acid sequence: CASSYYRQVNTEAFF.

The CDR3 loop reads CASSGVTGRFSPLHF. The CDR3 nucleotides read TGTGCCAGCAGTGGGGTGACAGGGAGGTTTTCACCCCTCCACTTT. The rearrangement uses TRBV2 and TRBJ1-6; 7 bases map to TRBD1. V shed 4 bases and J 9 bases; nucleotides not matched to a gene: 9. CDR3 length: 15 residues. CDR1 SNHLY and CDR2 FYNNEI come from the germline V gene. The whole variable domain, filled in from reference TRBV2 and TRBJ1-6, reads EPEVTQTPSHQVTQMGQEVILRCVPISNHLYFYWYRQILGQKVEFLVSFYNNEISEKSEIFDDQFSVERPDGSNFTLKIRSTKLEDSAMYFCASSGVTGRFSPLHFGNGTRLTVT.

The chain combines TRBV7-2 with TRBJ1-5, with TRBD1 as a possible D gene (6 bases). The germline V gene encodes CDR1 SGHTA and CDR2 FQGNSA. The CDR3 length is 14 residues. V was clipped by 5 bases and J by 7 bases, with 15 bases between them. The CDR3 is CASSAVGGGQPQHF. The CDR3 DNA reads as TGTGCCAGCAGCGCCGTCGGGGGCGGACAGCCCCAGCATTTT.

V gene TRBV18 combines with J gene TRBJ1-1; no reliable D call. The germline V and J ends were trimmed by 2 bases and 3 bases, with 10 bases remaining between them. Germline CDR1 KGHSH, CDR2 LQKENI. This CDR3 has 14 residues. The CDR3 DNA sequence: TGTGCCAGCTCACCATCCGTTTTGGACACTGAAGCTTTCTTT. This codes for CASSPSVLDTEAFF.

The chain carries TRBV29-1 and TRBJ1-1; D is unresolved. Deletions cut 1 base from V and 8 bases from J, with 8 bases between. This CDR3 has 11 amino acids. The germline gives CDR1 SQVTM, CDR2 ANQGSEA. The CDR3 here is CSVEVGEEAFF. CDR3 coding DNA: TGCAGCGTTGAAGTTGGGGAGGAAGCTTTCTTT. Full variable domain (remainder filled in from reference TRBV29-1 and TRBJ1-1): SAVISQKPSRDICQRGTSLTIQCQVDSQVTMMFWYRQQPGQSLTLIATANQGSEATYESGFVIDKFPISRPNLTFSTLTVSNMSPEDSSIYLCSVEVGEEAFFGQGTRLTVV.

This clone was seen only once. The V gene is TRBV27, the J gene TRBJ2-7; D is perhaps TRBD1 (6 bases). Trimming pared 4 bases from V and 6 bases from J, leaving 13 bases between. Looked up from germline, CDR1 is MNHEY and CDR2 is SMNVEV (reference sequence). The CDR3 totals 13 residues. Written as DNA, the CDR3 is TGTGCCAGCAGTTCTATCACAGGGTCCGAGCAGTACTTC. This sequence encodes CASSSITGSEQYF.

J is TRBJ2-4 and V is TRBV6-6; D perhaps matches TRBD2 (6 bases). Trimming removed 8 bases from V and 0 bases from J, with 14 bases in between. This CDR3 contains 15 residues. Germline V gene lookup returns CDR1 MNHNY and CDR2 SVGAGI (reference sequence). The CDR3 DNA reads TGTGCCAGCCGGGAGCTGCTGATAGCCAAAAACATTCAGTACTTC. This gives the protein CASRELLIAKNIQYF.

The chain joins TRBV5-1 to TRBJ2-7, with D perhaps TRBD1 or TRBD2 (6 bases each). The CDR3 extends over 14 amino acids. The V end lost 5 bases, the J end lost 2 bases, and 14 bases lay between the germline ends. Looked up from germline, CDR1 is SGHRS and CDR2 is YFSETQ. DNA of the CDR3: TGCGCCAGCAGAGGGGGGACGGACCCCTACGAGCAGTACTTC. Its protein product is CASRGGTDPYEQYF.

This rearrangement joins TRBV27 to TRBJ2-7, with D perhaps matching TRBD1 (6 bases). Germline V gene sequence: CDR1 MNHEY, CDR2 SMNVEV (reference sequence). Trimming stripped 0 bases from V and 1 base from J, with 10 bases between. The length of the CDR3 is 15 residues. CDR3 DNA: TGTGCCAGCAGTTTATCCTGGGGACAATCCTACGAGCAGTACTTC. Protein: CASSLSWGQSYEQYF.

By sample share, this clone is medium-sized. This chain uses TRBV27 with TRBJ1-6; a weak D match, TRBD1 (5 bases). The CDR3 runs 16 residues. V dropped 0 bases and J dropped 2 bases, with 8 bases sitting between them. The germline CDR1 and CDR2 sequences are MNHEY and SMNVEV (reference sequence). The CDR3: CASSLSAGAYNSPLHF. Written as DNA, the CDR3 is TGTGCCAGCAGTTTATCGGCGGGGGCCTATAATTCACCCCTCCACTTT.

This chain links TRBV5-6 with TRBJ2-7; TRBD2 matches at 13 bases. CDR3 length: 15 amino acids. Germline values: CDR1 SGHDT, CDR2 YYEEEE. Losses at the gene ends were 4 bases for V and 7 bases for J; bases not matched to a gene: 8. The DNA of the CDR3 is TGTGCCAGCAGCCCTGGACTAGCGGGAGTTTGGGAGCAGTACTTC. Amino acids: CASSPGLAGVWEQYF.

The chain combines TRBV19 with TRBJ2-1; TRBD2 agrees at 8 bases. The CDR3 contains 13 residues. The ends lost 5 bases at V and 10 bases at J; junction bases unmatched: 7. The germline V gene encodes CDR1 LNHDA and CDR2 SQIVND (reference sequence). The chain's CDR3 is CASSAYTSGEQFF. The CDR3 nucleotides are TGTGCCAGTAGTGCCTATACTAGCGGAGAGCAGTTCTTC.

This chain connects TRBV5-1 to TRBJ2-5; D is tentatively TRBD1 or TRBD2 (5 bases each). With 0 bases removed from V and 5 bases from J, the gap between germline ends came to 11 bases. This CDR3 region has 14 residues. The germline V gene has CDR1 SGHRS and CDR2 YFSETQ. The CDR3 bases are TGCGCCAGCAGCTTGGGGGGGTTAGAGGAGACCCAGTACTTC. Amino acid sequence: CASSLGGLEETQYF.

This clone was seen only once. Here the CDR3 reads CASSLSSPNEQFF. The CDR3 region has the DNA TGCGCCAGCAGCTTGTCAAGTCCCAATGAGCAGTTCTTC. This sequence joins TRBV5-1 and TRBJ2-1; D ambiguous. The V end lost 1 base, the J end lost 6 bases, and 8 bases lay between the germline ends. The length of the CDR3 is 13 residues. Germline V gives CDR1 SGHRS, CDR2 YFSETQ.

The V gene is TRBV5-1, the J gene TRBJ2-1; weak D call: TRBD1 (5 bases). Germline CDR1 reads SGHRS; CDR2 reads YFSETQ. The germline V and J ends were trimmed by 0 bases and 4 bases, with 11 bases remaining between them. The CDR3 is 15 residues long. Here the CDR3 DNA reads TGCGCCAGCAGCTTGGGGACATCTAATTACAATGAGCAGTTCTTC. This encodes CASSLGTSNYNEQFF.

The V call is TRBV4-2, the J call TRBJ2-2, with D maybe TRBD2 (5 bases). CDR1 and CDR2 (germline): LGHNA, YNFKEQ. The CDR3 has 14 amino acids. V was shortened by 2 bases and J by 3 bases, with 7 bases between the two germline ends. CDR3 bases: TGTGCCAGCAGCCAATTTAGCGACACCGGGGAGCTGTTTTTT. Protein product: CASSQFSDTGELFF.

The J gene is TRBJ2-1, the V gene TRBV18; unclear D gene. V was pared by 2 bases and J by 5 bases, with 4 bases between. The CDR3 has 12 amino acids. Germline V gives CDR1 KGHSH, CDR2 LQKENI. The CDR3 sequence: CASSPNNNEQFF. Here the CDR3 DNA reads TGTGCCAGCTCACCAAACAACAATGAGCAGTTCTTC.

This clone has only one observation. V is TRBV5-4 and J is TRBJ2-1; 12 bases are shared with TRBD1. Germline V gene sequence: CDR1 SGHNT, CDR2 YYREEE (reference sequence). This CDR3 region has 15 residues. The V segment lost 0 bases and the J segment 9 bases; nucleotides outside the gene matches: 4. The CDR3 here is CASSLGGQGALEQFF. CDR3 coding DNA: TGTGCCAGCAGCTTGGGGGGACAGGGGGCCCTTGAGCAGTTCTTC.

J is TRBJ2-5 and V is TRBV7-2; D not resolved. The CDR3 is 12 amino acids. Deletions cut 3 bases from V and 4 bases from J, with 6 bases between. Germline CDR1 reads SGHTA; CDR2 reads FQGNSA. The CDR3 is CASSFRTETQYF. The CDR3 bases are TGTGCCAGCAGCTTCCGAACAGAGACCCAGTACTTC.

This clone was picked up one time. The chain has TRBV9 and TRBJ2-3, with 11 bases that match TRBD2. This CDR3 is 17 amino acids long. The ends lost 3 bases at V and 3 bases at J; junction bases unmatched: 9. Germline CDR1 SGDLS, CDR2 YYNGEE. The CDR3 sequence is CASSAKRLAGRTDTQYF. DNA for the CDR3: TGTGCCAGCAGCGCGAAAAGACTAGCGGGGAGAACAGATACGCAGTATTTT.